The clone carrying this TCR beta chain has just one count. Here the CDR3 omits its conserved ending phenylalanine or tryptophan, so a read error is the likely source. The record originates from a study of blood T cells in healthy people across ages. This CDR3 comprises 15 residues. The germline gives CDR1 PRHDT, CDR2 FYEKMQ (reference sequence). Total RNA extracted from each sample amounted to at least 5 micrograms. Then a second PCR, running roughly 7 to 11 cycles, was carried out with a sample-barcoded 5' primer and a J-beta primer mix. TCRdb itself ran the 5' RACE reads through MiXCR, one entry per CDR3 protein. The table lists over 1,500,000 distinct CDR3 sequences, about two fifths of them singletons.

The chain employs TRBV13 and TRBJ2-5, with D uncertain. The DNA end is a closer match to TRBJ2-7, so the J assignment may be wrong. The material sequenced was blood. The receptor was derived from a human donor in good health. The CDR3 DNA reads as TGTGCCAGCAGCTTAGGAGGCCACACACCCAACGAGCAGTACTGC. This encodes CASSLGGHTPNEQYC.